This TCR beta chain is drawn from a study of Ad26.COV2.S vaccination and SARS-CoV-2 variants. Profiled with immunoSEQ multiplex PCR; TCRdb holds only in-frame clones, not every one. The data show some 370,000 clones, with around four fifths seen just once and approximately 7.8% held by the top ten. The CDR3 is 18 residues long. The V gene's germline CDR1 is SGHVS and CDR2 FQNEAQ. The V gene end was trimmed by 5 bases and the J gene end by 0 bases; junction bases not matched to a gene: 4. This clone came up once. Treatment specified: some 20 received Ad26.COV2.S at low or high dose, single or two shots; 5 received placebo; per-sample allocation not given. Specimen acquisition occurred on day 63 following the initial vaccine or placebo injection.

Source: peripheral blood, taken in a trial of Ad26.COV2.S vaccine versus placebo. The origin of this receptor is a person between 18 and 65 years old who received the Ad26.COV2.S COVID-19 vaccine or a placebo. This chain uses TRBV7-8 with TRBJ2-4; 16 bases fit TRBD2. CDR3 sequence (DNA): TGTGCCAGCAGCCCGGGACTAGCGGGGGGGTTAGCCAAAAACATTCAGTACTTC. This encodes CASSPGLAGGLAKNIQYF.